This T cell receptor (beta chain) was recorded in a study of T cell responses to AZD1222 COVID-19 vaccine. Profiled with immunoSEQ multiplex PCR; TCRdb holds only in-frame clones, not every one. The top ten hold 2.5% to 4% of the sample, which has approximately 80,000 clones, 90% seen once. In this sample, this clone turned up a few times. Its antigen is still unknown. Second-dose intervals near 4 or 12 weeks were combined. Regarding the study as a whole: It was only a handful of AZD1222 recipients who were seropositive at baseline.

Germline lookup yields CDR1 MNHEY and CDR2 SVGAGI. The ends were cut back, 7 bases at V and 2 bases at J, with 12 bases in the middle. CDR3 size: 15 residues. The sample in question was peripheral blood, obtained 28 days after the second AZD1222 dose. This sequence joins TRBV6-5 and TRBJ2-6; D perhaps matches TRBD1 (6 bases). This clonotype was obtained from an adult who received the AZD1222 COVID-19 vaccine. The CDR3 bases are TGTGCCAGCACACTACAGGGAGCTGGGGCCAACGTCCTGACTTTC. Protein product: CASTLQGAGANVLTF.